The entry that follows covers one T cell receptor beta chain sequence. V lost 0 bases, J lost 10 bases, and 7 bases lay in between. From germline, CDR1 is MGHRA and CDR2 YSYEKL. The CDR3 has 12 amino acids. The data derive from a study of T-cell memory formation after mild COVID-19. UMIs and sample barcodes were carried by the TCR alpha and TCR beta cDNA libraries that 5'RACE produced using constant-segment primers. TCRdb itself ran the 5' RACE reads through MiXCR, one entry per CDR3 protein. The data contain roughly 310,000 distinct CDR3 sequences, about a sixth of them singletons. This TCR was sampled from a man between 18 and 35 years old who had mild COVID-19 (a few samples of this study predate the infection). Cell type and time point are not known. The rearrangement links TRBV4-1 to TRBJ2-1; D is perhaps TRBD2 (6 bases). Sequences were obtained from PBMCs or a T cell subset sorted from them (not recorded which). CDR3 bases: TGCGCCAGCAGCCAAGATCTAGCGGAGCAGTTCTTC. As protein: CASSQDLAEQFF.